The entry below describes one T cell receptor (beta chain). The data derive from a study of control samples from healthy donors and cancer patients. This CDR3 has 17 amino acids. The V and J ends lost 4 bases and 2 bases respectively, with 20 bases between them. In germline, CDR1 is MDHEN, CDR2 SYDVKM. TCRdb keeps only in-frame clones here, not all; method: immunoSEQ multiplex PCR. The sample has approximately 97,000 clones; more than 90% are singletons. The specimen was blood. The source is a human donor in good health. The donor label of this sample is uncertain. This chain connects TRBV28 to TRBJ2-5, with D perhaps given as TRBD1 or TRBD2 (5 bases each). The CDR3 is CASSSSGALKSQETQYF. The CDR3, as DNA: TGTGCCAGCAGTTCGTCCGGGGCCCTAAAAAGTCAAGAGACCCAGTACTTC.